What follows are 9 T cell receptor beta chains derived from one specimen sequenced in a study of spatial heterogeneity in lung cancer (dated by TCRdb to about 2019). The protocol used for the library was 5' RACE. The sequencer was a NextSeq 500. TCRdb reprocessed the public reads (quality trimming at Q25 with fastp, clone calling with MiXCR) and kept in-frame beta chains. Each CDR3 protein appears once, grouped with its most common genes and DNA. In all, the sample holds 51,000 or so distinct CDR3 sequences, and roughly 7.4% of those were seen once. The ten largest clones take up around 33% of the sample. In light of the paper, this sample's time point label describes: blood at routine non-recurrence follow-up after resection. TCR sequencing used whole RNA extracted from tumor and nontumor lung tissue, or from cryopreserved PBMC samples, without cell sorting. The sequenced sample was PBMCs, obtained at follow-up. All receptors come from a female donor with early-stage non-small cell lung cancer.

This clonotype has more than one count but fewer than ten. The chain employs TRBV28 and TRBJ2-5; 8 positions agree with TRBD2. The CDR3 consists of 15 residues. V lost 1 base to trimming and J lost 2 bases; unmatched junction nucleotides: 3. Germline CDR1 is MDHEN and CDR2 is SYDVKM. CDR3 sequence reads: CASSLSPGGQETQYF. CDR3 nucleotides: TGTGCCAGCAGTTTATCTCCGGGGGGGCAAGAGACCCAGTACTTC.

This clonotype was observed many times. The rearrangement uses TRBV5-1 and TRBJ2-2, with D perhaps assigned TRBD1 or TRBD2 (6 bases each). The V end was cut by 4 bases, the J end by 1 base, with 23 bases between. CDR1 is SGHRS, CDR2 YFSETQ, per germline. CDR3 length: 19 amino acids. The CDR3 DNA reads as TGCGCCAGCAGCCCTGCGGGACGCAGGGGCCACCTGAACACCGGGGAGCTGTTTTTT. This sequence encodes CASSPAGRRGHLNTGELFF.

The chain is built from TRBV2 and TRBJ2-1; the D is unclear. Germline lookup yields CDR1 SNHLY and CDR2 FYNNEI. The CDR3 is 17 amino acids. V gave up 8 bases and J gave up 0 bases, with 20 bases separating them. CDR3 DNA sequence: TGTGCCAGCGCCTGGGCAGTAGAATCAGGCTCCTACAATGAGCAGTTCTTC. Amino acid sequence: CASAWAVESGSYNEQFF.

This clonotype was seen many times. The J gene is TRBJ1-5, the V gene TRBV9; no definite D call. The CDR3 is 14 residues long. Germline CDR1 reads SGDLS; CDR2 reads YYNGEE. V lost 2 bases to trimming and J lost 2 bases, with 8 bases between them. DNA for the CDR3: TGTGCCAGCAGCGTCGAGGGAGGCAATCAGCCCCAGCATTTT. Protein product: CASSVEGGNQPQHF.

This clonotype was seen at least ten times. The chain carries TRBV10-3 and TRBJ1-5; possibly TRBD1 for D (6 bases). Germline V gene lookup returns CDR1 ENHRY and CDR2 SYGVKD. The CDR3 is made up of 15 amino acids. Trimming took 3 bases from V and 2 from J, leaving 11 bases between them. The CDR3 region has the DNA TGTGCCATCAGTGAAAAGGCAGGGGGCAATCAGCCCCAGCATTTT. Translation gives CAISEKAGGNQPQHF.

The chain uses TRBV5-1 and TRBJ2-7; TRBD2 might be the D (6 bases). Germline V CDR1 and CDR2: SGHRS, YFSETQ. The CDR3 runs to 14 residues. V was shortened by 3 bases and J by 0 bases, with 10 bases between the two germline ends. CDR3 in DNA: TGCGCCAGCAGCTCCGGGACTTACTCCTACGAGCAGTACTTC. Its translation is CASSSGTYSYEQYF.

This chain's CDR3 is CASSYGTGVSGELFF. The CDR3 DNA follows: TGTGCCAGCAGTTACGGGACAGGGGTGTCCGGGGAGCTGTTTTTT. The chain is built from TRBV6-2 or TRBV6-3 and TRBJ2-2; 10 nucleotides line up with TRBD1. The CDR3 contains 15 residues. Per the germline V gene, CDR1 is MNHEY and CDR2 is SVGEGT. The trim removed 2 bases at V and 6 bases at J, leaving 3 bases unmatched.

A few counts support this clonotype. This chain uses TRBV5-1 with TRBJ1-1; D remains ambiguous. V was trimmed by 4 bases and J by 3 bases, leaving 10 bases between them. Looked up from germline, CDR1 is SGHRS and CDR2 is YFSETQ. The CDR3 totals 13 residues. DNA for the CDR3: TGCGCCAGCAGCCTTGACGGATACACTGAAGCTTTCTTT. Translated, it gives CASSLDGYTEAFF.

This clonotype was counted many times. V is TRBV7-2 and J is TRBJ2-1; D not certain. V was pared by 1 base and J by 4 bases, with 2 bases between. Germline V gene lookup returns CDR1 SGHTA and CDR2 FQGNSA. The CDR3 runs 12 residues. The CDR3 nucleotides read TGTGCCAGCAGCTTAGGATACAATGAGCAGTTCTTC. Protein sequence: CASSLGYNEQFF. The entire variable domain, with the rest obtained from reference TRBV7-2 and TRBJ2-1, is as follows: GAGVSQSPSNKVTEKGKDVELRCDPISGHTALYWYRQSLGQGLEFLIYFQGNSAPDKSGLPSDRFSAERTGGSVSTLTIQRTQQEDSAVYLCASSLGYNEQFFGPGTRLTVL.